Listed here is a single TCR beta chain. This entry is derived from a study of blood T cell repertoires in COVID-19. Turning to the study itself: Acute and convalescent COVID-19 specimens originated in the United States, Italy and Spain. PBMCs, B-cell-depleted T cells, or T cells were the source of the cDNA or gDNA that made up the material.

The CDR3 loop spans 14 amino acids. The germline V gene encodes CDR1 SGDLS and CDR2 YYNGEE. Trimming left V 5 bases short and J 7 bases short, with 18 bases between. Everyone who took part was about 18 to 90 years old, and they came from about two dozen US areas. The study counted Cohort 3 donors as recovered given two negative PCRs, clearance, or symptom resolution. Profiling relied on immunoSEQ multiplex PCR, and the TCRdb table lists in-frame clones only, not all of them. The table records 180,000 or so clones, 75% to 90% of them present only once. Sequencing was done on a sample of PBMCs or T cells enriched from blood (not recorded which). The receptor comes from a woman between 50 and 59 years old who had recovered from COVID-19. The V call is TRBV9, the J call TRBJ1-2; D is unresolved. The CDR3, as DNA: TGTGCCAGCAGGGGATCGGACTTTAGTCGTGGCTACACCTTC. It translates to CASRGSDFSRGYTF.